The 31 T cell receptor beta chains below were found in one sample sequenced in a study of response to subunit inactivated influenza vaccine. TCRdb processed the RT-PCR reads anew with MiXCR; each CDR3 protein has one entry. The table has 590,000 or so distinct CDR3 sequences, 14% seen once; the top ten hold 7.6%. The specimen was PBMCs from blood, collected around 15 days before vaccination. These receptors were collected from a man aged 50-60 years who received an inactivated influenza vaccine.

The genes are TRBV5-1 and TRBJ2-7; tentative D call: TRBD1 (5 bases). This CDR3 spans 13 amino acids. V was shortened by 3 bases and J by 5 bases, with 12 bases between the two germline ends. From germline, CDR1 is SGHRS and CDR2 YFSETQ. The CDR3 nucleotides read TGCGCCAGCAGCTCCAATACAGGAGACGAGCAGTACTTC. This gives the protein CASSSNTGDEQYF.

This clonotype was counted ten times or more. The chain carries TRBV4-3 and TRBJ2-7; D remains unclear. The germline V gene has CDR1 LGHNA and CDR2 YSLEER. The CDR3 is made up of 13 amino acids. V lost 4 bases, J lost 2 bases, and 9 bases lay in between. The CDR3 DNA sequence: TGCGCCAGCAGCCCGCGAGTAGCCTACGAGCAGTACTTC. This translates into CASSPRVAYEQYF.

This clonotype came up a few times. J is TRBJ2-3 and V is TRBV7-9; D ambiguous. The V gene lost 6 bases and the J gene lost 10 bases, with 20 bases spanning the gap. CDR1 and CDR2 from the germline V gene are SEHNR and FQNEAQ (reference sequence). The CDR3 is 14 residues long. CDR3 sequence: CASSPDLSSLAQYF. The CDR3 bases are TGTGCCAGCAGTCCAGATCTTAGTTCCCTGGCGCAGTATTTT.

Only a few counts were recorded for this clonotype. The CDR3 loop reads CASSPIFPRDRGYNEQFF. In nucleotides, the CDR3 is TGTGCCAGCAGCCCCATTTTCCCCCGGGACAGGGGCTACAATGAGCAGTTCTTC. The chain employs TRBV3-1 and TRBJ2-1; 10 bases map to TRBD1. CDR1 LGHDT and CDR2 YNNKEL come from the germline V gene (reference sequence). With 4 bases clipped from V and 3 bases from J, the junction kept 12 bases outside the gene matches. This CDR3 is built from 18 residues.

This clonotype was found a few times. The DNA for the CDR3 is TGTGCCAGCAGCTTACGAAAAAGGACAGGAATAGCTAACTATGGCTACACCTTC. Translation: CASSLRKRTGIANYGYTF. The genes are TRBV11-2 and TRBJ1-2; 7 bases fit TRBD1. Germline CDR1 SGHAT, CDR2 FQNNGV. The junction had 12 bases not matched to a gene; V was cut back by 2 bases and J by 0 bases. The CDR3 length is 18 residues.

The chain links TRBV4-3 to TRBJ2-5, with TRBD2 identical over 11 bases. This CDR3 has 15 residues. Trimming took 4 bases from V and 5 from J; bases not matched to a gene: 6. Germline-derived CDR1 and CDR2 are LGHNA and YSLEER. DNA for the CDR3: TGCGCCAGCAGCCCGCAGACTAGCGGGATGGAGACCCAGTACTTC. This gives the protein CASSPQTSGMETQYF.

The rearrangement links TRBV15 to TRBJ1-6; D is unclear. This CDR3 has 17 amino acids. CDR1 and CDR2 (germline): LNHNV, YYDKDF (reference sequence). The V end lost 0 bases, the J end lost 0 bases, and 9 bases lay between the germline ends. This CDR3 is CATSRDVGSSYNSPLHF. The CDR3, as DNA: TGTGCCACCAGCAGAGATGTAGGGAGCTCCTATAATTCACCCCTCCACTTT. Variable domain in full (rest from reference TRBV15 and TRBJ1-6): DAMVIQNPRYQVTQFGKPVTLSCSQTLNHNVMYWYQQKSSQAPKLLFHYYDKDFNNEADTPDNFQSRRPNTSFCFLDIRSPGLGDTAMYLCATSRDVGSSYNSPLHFGNGTRLTVT.

V and J are TRBV4-3 and TRBJ2-4; 9 bases map to TRBD1. Germline loops: CDR1 LGHNA, CDR2 YSLEER. With V trimmed by 0 bases and J by 7 bases, 13 bases remained unmatched. The CDR3 is 18 amino acids. CDR3 sequence: CASSQDLVGTGTLNIQYF. The CDR3 DNA is TGCGCCAGCAGCCAAGATCTCGTCGGGACAGGGACTTTGAACATTCAGTACTTC.

A few counts support this clonotype. The J gene is TRBJ2-7, the V gene TRBV24-1, with 11 bases identical to TRBD1. Germline CDR1 is KGHDR and CDR2 is SFDVKD. This CDR3 comprises 15 residues. Unmatched junction bases numbered 7, after V lost 5 bases and J lost 5 bases. CDR3 in DNA: TGTGCCACCAGTGCTTCTCCGGACAGGGGGCACGAGCAGTACTTC. It yields the protein CATSASPDRGHEQYF.

This clonotype has just a few counts. The chain combines TRBV6-5 with TRBJ2-2; D gene unclear. CDR1 and CDR2 (germline): MNHEY, SVGAGI. The CDR3 contains 16 residues. Trimming removed 4 bases at V and 2 bases at J, with 14 bases between. Here the CDR3 reads CASSSGRIINTGELFF. CDR3 in DNA: TGTGCCAGCAGTTCTGGACGGATTATTAACACCGGGGAGCTGTTTTTT.

The V gene is TRBV10-3, the J gene TRBJ1-2; D is perhaps TRBD1 (5 bases). V was cut by 2 bases and J by 4 bases, with 17 bases left in between. The CDR3 runs to 16 residues. Germline V gene data show CDR1 as ENHRY and CDR2 as SYGVKD. CDR3 loop: CAISEMGVPGRYGYTF. The CDR3 DNA sequence: TGTGCCATCAGTGAGATGGGGGTACCGGGGCGCTATGGCTACACCTTC.

V is TRBV11-2 and J is TRBJ2-1; 10 bases map to TRBD2. Trimming at V came to 1 base and at J to 8 bases, leaving 8 bases not matched to a gene. CDR3 length: 16 amino acids. The germline gives CDR1 SGHAT, CDR2 FQNNGV. The CDR3 loop reads CASSLAAGGRRDEQFF. Here the CDR3 DNA reads TGTGCCAGCAGCTTAGCAGCGGGGGGGCGTCGCGATGAGCAGTTCTTC.

This clonotype was seen at least ten times. This sequence joins TRBV7-2 and TRBJ1-1, with D maybe TRBD1 (6 bases). This CDR3 has 13 amino acids. CDR1 SGHTA and CDR2 FQGNSA come from the germline V gene. Trimming removed 2 bases at V and 8 bases at J, with 12 bases between. The CDR3 region has the DNA TGTGCCAGCAGCTTATTCGTCGGGACAGAAGCTTTCTTT. Translating gives CASSLFVGTEAFF.

V and J are TRBV12-3 or TRBV12-4 and TRBJ2-1, with TRBD2 identical over 8 bases. The CDR3 loop spans 16 amino acids. V dropped 6 bases and J dropped 7; count of bases not matched to a gene: 14. The CDR3 DNA follows: TGTGCCAGCAGCCCCGGGGGGGGGCCCCCTGGGAATGAGCAGTTCTTC. This codes for CASSPGGGPPGNEQFF.

This clonotype appeared many times. The chain links TRBV28 to TRBJ1-2; no definite D call. Germline CDR1 reads MDHEN; CDR2 reads SYDVKM. The CDR3 runs to 14 residues. V lost 3 bases and J 5 bases, leaving 13 bases between the germline ends. CDR3 residues: CASSFAGATYGYTF. The CDR3 nucleotides are TGTGCCAGCAGTTTCGCCGGCGCCACTTATGGCTACACCTTC.

The chain combines TRBV5-5 with TRBJ2-7, with D perhaps matching TRBD1 (6 bases). Germline V gives CDR1 SGHKS, CDR2 YYEKEE (reference sequence). The V end lost 4 bases, the J end lost 6 bases, and 17 bases lay between the germline ends. CDR3 length equals 14 residues. DNA of the CDR3: TGTGCCAGCAGCCCTCGGACAGTCCCGGCCGAGCAGTACTTC. Translated, it gives CASSPRTVPAEQYF.

This clonotype was observed a handful of times. The chain couples TRBV5-1 to TRBJ2-1, with no clear D. The CDR3 length is 15 residues. Per germline, CDR1 SGHRS and CDR2 YFSETQ. Trimming removed 5 bases at V and 0 bases at J, with 12 bases between. CDR3 in amino acids: CASRQAVSSYNEQFF. CDR3 sequence (DNA): TGCGCCAGCAGACAAGCAGTTAGCTCCTACAATGAGCAGTTCTTC.

In its sample, this clonotype was seen a few times. The chain links TRBV12-3 or TRBV12-4 to TRBJ1-5; no firm D call. Trimming cost V 6 bases and J 7 bases, with 16 bases left between them. This CDR3 is 14 amino acids long. CDR3 amino acids: CASSYDEGRQPQHF. The CDR3 nucleotides are TGTGCCAGCAGCTACGACGAAGGAAGGCAGCCCCAGCATTTT.

This clonotype was seen more than once but under ten times. The chain couples TRBV6-2 or TRBV6-3 to TRBJ1-1; 12 bases match TRBD1. Germline CDR1 is MNHEY and CDR2 is SVGEGT. Trimming at V came to 8 bases and at J to 10 bases, leaving 8 bases not matched to a gene. CDR3 length: 13 amino acids. The CDR3 reads CASCVGDRGRAFF. DNA for the CDR3: TGTGCCAGCTGCGTCGGGGACAGGGGGCGAGCTTTCTTT.

This clonotype was found a few times. This sequence joins TRBV12-3 or TRBV12-4 and TRBJ2-7; 14 bases agree with TRBD2. This CDR3 has 15 amino acids. Losses at the gene ends were 6 bases for V and 3 bases for J; bases not matched to a gene: 4. The DNA for the CDR3 is TGTGCCAGCAGACCCGGACTAGCGGGGGGCTACGAGCAGTACTTC. Encoded protein: CASRPGLAGGYEQYF.

This clonotype was observed a handful of times. V gene TRBV6-2 or TRBV6-3 combines with J gene TRBJ2-5; D remains ambiguous. The CDR3 consists of 12 residues. The V gene lost 5 bases and the J gene lost 5 bases, with 9 bases spanning the gap. Germline assignment: CDR1 MNHEY and CDR2 SVGEGT. The CDR3 spells CASSAPSETQYF. The DNA for the CDR3 is TGTGCCAGCAGTGCTCCTAGTGAGACCCAGTACTTC.

Only a few counts were recorded for this clonotype. V is TRBV24-1 and J is TRBJ2-1; 7 nucleotides match TRBD1. Germline V lookup: CDR1 KGHDR, CDR2 SFDVKD. V lost 3 bases and J lost 2; bases outside the gene matches: 6. The CDR3 has 16 amino acids. The CDR3 sequence: CATSDAGTEAYNEQFF. The CDR3 bases are TGTGCCACCAGTGATGCCGGGACAGAAGCCTACAATGAGCAGTTCTTC.

V gene TRBV6-2 or TRBV6-3 combines with J gene TRBJ1-5; no clear D gene. The CDR3 contains 12 residues. CDR1 and CDR2 from the germline V gene are MNHEY and SVGEGT. V gave up 0 bases and J gave up 8 bases, with 5 bases separating them. The CDR3 here is CASSYSTEPQHF. In DNA, the CDR3 is TGTGCCAGCAGTTACTCAACGGAGCCCCAGCATTTT.

This clonotype was counted many times. The chain carries TRBV12-3 or TRBV12-4 and TRBJ2-5, with 7 positions matching TRBD1. The CDR3 sequence is 14 residues long. V was clipped by 8 bases and J by 1 base; unmatched bases: 7. In DNA form, the CDR3 reads TGTGCCAGCTCCCCCCAGGGGGTCCAAGAGACCCAGTACTTC. Translating it yields CASSPQGVQETQYF.

This chain joins TRBV7-9 and TRBJ1-2; D might be TRBD1 (5 bases). The V end lost 8 bases, the J end lost 4 bases, and 14 bases lay between the germline ends. The CDR3 loop spans 13 amino acids. Germline CDR1 SEHNR, CDR2 FQNEAQ (reference sequence). In DNA form, the CDR3 reads TGTGCCAGCGAACGTCAGGGTAGCTATGGCTACACCTTC. It yields the protein CASERQGSYGYTF.

J is TRBJ1-1 and V is TRBV6-2 or TRBV6-3; no reliable D call. V was shortened by 2 bases and J by 5 bases, with 15 bases between the two germline ends. Germline V gene data show CDR1 as MNHEY and CDR2 as SVGEGT. This CDR3 is built from 15 residues. The CDR3, as DNA: TGTGCCAGCAGTTACCTTCGACTCCGAGGGACTGAAGCTTTCTTT. Translation: CASSYLRLRGTEAFF.

This clonotype was counted at least ten times. The chain employs TRBV5-1 and TRBJ1-5, with D perhaps matching TRBD1 (5 bases). Germline V gives CDR1 SGHRS, CDR2 YFSETQ. With 3 bases removed from V and 0 bases from J, the gap between germline ends came to 10 bases. The CDR3 spans 15 residues. The CDR3 region is CASSSGGLSNQPQHF. As DNA, the CDR3 is TGCGCCAGCAGCTCCGGGGGACTTAGCAATCAGCCCCAGCATTTT.

This clonotype was recorded a few times. The chain uses TRBV7-3 and TRBJ2-1; 10 nucleotides match TRBD2. With 5 bases clipped from V and 1 base from J, the junction kept 5 bases outside the gene matches. Germline V gene data show CDR1 as SGHTA and CDR2 as FQGTGA. The CDR3 is 16 amino acids. The CDR3: CASSRLAGESYNEQFF. The CDR3 region has the DNA TGTGCCAGCAGCCGCCTAGCGGGAGAGTCCTACAATGAGCAGTTCTTC.

This clonotype was seen more than once but under ten times. This chain links TRBV9 with TRBJ2-5; 8 bases agree with TRBD2. Per the germline V gene, CDR1 is SGDLS and CDR2 is YYNGEE. This CDR3 has 14 residues. With V trimmed by 0 bases and J by 4 bases, 2 bases remained unmatched. In DNA form, the CDR3 reads TGTGCCAGCAGCGTAGGCGGGAGGCTAGAGACCCAGTACTTC. Residues: CASSVGGRLETQYF.

CDR3 DNA: TGTGCCAGCAGACGACTAGCCGATGCCTACGAGCAGTACTTC. Residues: CASRRLADAYEQYF. V is TRBV2 and J is TRBJ2-7; 7 bases agree with TRBD2. The germline V gene encodes CDR1 SNHLY and CDR2 FYNNEI. V lost 6 bases to trimming and J lost 2 bases; unmatched junction nucleotides: 7. The CDR3 consists of 14 residues.

The gene calls are TRBV11-2 and TRBJ2-3; TRBD1 is a possible D gene (5 bases). V was shortened by 5 bases and J by 7 bases, with 16 bases between the two germline ends. Germline V CDR1 and CDR2: SGHAT, FQNNGV. There are 14 residues in the CDR3. The CDR3 DNA sequence: TGTGCCAGCAGCCTAAACAGGCCCCCGAATACGCAGTATTTT. It encodes CASSLNRPPNTQYF.